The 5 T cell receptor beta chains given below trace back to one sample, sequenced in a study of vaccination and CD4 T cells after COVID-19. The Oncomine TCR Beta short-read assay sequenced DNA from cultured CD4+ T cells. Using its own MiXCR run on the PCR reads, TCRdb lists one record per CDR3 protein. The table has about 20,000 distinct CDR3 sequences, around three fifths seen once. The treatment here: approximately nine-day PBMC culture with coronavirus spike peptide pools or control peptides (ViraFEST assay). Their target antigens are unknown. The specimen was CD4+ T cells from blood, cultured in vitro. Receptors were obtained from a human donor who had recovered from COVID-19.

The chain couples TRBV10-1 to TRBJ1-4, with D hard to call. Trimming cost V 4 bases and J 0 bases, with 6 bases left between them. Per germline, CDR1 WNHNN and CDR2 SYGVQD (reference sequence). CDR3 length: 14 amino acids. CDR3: CASSAGTTNEKLFF. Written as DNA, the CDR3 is TGCGCCAGCAGTGCCGGGACAACTAATGAAAAACTGTTTTTT.

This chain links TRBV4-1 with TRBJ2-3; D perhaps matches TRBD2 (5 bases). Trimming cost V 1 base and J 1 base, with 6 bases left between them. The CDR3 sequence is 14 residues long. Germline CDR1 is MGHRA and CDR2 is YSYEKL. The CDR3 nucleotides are TGCGCCAGCAGCCAAGGGGGAGGCACAGATACGCAGTATTTT. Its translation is CASSQGGGTDTQYF.

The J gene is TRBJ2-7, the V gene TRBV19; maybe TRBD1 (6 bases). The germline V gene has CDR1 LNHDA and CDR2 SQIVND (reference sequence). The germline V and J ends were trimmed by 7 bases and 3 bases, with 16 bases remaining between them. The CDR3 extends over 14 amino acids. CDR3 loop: CASTPGHPRYEQYF. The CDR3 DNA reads TGTGCCAGTACCCCGGGACATCCACGCTACGAGCAGTACTTC.

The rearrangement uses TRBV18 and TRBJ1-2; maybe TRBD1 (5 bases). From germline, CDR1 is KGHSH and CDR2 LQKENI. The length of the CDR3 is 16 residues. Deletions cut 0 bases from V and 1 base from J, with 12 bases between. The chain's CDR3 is CASSPPGTDYNYGYTF. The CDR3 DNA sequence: TGTGCCAGCTCACCACCCGGGACGGATTATAACTATGGCTACACCTTC.

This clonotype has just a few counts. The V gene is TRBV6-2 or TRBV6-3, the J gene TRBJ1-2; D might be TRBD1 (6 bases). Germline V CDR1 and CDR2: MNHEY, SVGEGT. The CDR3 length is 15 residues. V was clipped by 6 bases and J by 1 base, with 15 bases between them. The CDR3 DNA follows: TGTGCCAGCAGCCCCCCTGGGACACTTAACTATGGCTACACCTTC. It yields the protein CASSPPGTLNYGYTF.